Described below is a single T cell receptor (beta chain) sequence and its context. Its antigen is not known. The V gene lost 7 bases and the J gene lost 4 bases, with 10 bases spanning the gap. This CDR3 region has 11 residues. Per germline, CDR1 DFQATT and CDR2 SNEGSKA (reference sequence). This sample is part of a study of blood T cells in healthy people across ages. Study results and caveats: A roughly linear fall in TCR beta diversity per million T cells was seen with increasing age.

A sample-barcoded 5' primer and a J-beta primer mix were used in a second PCR of roughly 7 to 12 cycles. TCRdb redid the calling of the 5' RACE reads with MiXCR, one entry per CDR3 protein. The sample consists of around 780,000 distinct CDR3 sequences, 20% to 30% of them appearing once. This same sample was also part of a study on T cells of mothers and their children. Per that paper: Mothers and children who were related shared slightly more overlap than unrelated pairs, but not significantly more.

This sequence originates from a boy between 10 and 17 years old in good health. This sequence joins TRBV20-1 and TRBJ2-5; D ambiguous. Sequenced sample: blood. CDR3 residues: CSVGSLETQYF. In DNA form, the CDR3 reads TGCAGTGTCGGCTCCTTAGAGACCCAGTACTTC.